This entry lists 7 T cell receptor beta chains sequenced from one sample in a study of T cells in Graves' hyperthyroidism and ophthalmopathy. The CDR3 regions of TCR beta were amplified from RNA transcripts. The TCR CDR3 was amplified in a first-round RT-PCR using the HTBI primer set. Each CDR3 protein gets one entry after TCRdb re-called the multiplex PCR reads with MiXCR. The profile shows a few hundred thousand distinct CDR3 sequences, less than 20% of them singletons. The sequenced sample consisted of blood. Receptor source: a man aged 18-30 years with Graves' ophthalmopathy.

This rearrangement joins TRBV12-3 or TRBV12-4 to TRBJ1-1, with TRBD1 identical over 12 bases. CDR3 length equals 20 residues. With 0 bases clipped from V and 7 bases from J, the junction kept 18 bases outside the gene matches. CDR3 DNA: TGTGCCAGCAGTTTAGCGCTATTGGGGACTGAACGGGACAGGGGGCTTGAAGCTTTCTTT. Its translation is CASSLALLGTERDRGLEAFF.

The table lists this clonotype with many counts. This rearrangement joins TRBV7-9 to TRBJ2-3; D is undetermined. V gave up 5 bases and J gave up 11 bases, with 17 bases separating them. The germline CDR1 and CDR2 sequences are SEHNR and FQNEAQ (reference sequence). This CDR3 has 13 residues. The CDR3 loop reads CASSPLVDPGQYF. DNA of the CDR3: TGTGCCAGCAGCCCCCTCGTCGACCCGGGGCAGTATTTT.

In its sample, this clonotype was seen many times. V usage is TRBV3-1 and J usage is TRBJ1-5; D might be TRBD1 (5 bases). Germline V CDR1 and CDR2: LGHDT, YNNKEL (reference sequence). V lost 5 bases and J lost 2, with 10 bases in between. CDR3 length: 14 amino acids. The CDR3 protein is CASSYGTGNQPQHF. The CDR3 DNA is TGTGCCAGCAGCTACGGGACTGGCAATCAGCCCCAGCATTTT.

This clonotype was detected only a few times. V usage is TRBV5-1 and J usage is TRBJ1-5; 11 positions match TRBD1. Trimming took 2 bases from V and 2 from J; bases not matched to a gene: 12. The CDR3 sequence is 19 residues long. Per the germline V gene, CDR1 is SGHRS and CDR2 is YFSETQ. CDR3 sequence (DNA): TGCGCCAGCAGCTTTGGGGACAGGGGGTATTTCATTGGCAATCAGCCCCAGCATTTT. This encodes CASSFGDRGYFIGNQPQHF.

Many counts were recorded for this clonotype. This rearrangement joins TRBV6-2 or TRBV6-3 to TRBJ2-7, with D perhaps assigned TRBD1 or TRBD2 (5 bases each). Germline CDR1 MNHEY, CDR2 SVGEGT. The CDR3 has 15 residues. V was shortened by 4 bases and J by 2 bases, with 15 bases between the two germline ends. The CDR3 protein is CASSSPGRDAYEQYF. In DNA form, the CDR3 reads TGTGCCAGCAGTTCCCCGGGACGGGATGCCTACGAGCAGTACTTC.

The gene calls are TRBV7-8 and TRBJ1-4; D remains unclear. V was trimmed by 1 base and J by 10 bases, leaving 25 bases between them. The CDR3 contains 18 residues. The germline V gene has CDR1 SGHVS and CDR2 FQNEAQ. The CDR3, as DNA: TGTGCCAGCAGCTTAGGAACCACTTCTCTGCCACGTGAAGGAAAACTGTTTTTT. It is translated as CASSLGTTSLPREGKLFF.

This clonotype has ten or more counts. The chain couples TRBV6-2 or TRBV6-3 to TRBJ1-2; the D is unclear. Germline lookup yields CDR1 MNHEY and CDR2 SVGEGT. The V and J ends lost 5 bases and 5 bases respectively, with 9 bases between them. CDR3 length equals 12 residues. In DNA, the CDR3 is TGTGCCAGCAGTCCCGGACCTTATGGCTACACCTTC. It is translated as CASSPGPYGYTF.